This T cell receptor (beta chain) came from a study of T cell responses to AZD1222 COVID-19 vaccine (dated by TCRdb to the early 2020s). The study in broad terms: AZD1222 recipients with second doses at about 4 weeks or about 12 weeks were pooled, because spike-specific TCR depth and breadth did not differ between schedules. Trial participants were enrolled by age into 18-55, 56-69 and 70-plus year subgroups, with around 150, 28 and 57 TCR-sequenced participants respectively. A total of just over 230 trial participants underwent TCR sequencing, of whom about 210 had received two doses of AZD1222 and about 25 had received two doses of the MenACWY control vaccine.

Study-level results and caveats: Because no samples from the day 14 peak response were available, repertoires could be characterized only after the peak T cell response. Most participants were white British and females outnumbered males, and the authors suggested that clonal diversity may have been underestimated. Conclusions about previously exposed vaccinees are limited, since just 5 or 6 AZD1222 recipients were seropositive for SARS-CoV-2 at baseline. The 56-69-year group was small, and its depth increase did not reach significance, likely because of low power. The vaccine-associated CD4 TCRs covered the entire spike protein, and the dominant responses fell in regions 160-218 and 743-854. Epitopes outside the regions mutated in the B.1.351 and B.1.1.7 variants were reportedly recognized by nearly half of the unique spike-specific TCRs. Spike-specific TCR breadth and depth rose significantly after two AZD1222 doses compared with day 0 and with MenACWY recipients.

Taken with the paper, the label for time point translates to: baseline before first vaccination. The vaccinee samples were drawn from two UK trials, COV001 and COV002, one of which was a single-blind randomized controlled phase 2/3 trial testing AZD1222 (ChAdOx1 nCoV-19) in healthy adults. For TCRbeta chain sequencing, PBMC samples from trial participants were taken at day 0 and at day 28 after the second dose. For this clone: The antigen this receptor binds is unknown. Base qualities are not provided; no much larger clone lies one nucleotide away.

The germline ends are 15 bases apart after V is trimmed by 5 bases and J by 8 bases. The CDR3, cysteine through phenylalanine, is 13 amino acids long. Only CDR3 DNA remains: 39 bases, in frame from the first base. Taken from the germline V gene (reference sequence), the CDR1 and CDR2 loops are PRHDT and FYEKMQ. The CDR3 regions of human TCRbeta chains were subjected to immunosequencing. From the authors' description of their analysis: TCRs in the repertoires were compared against a reference library of SARS-CoV-2-specific TCRs that had been generated with the MIRA antigen-specificity platform. Breadth was defined as the fraction of unique TCRs that were SARS-CoV-2-associated. Depth was defined as the fraction of total T cells that were SARS-CoV-2-associated. Using the MIRA data, each spike-specific TCR was mapped to the spike region that the TCR reacts to and placed in a CD4 or CD8 class. Log10-transformed breadth and depth values were compared by one-way ANOVA with Sidak's multiple comparisons tests. TCRdb retrieved this table from immuneACCESS and kept in-frame rearrangements only. Not all clones are present; in checked studies, unresolved V genes account for under half, and no reason is known for the remainder. D and trimming come from the DNA, and the V and J calls and clone size come from that table. The sample records approximately 70,000 clones, roughly 82% of which are singletons. The ten largest clones represent about 5.6% of the sample.

The V and J segments used are TRBV13 and TRBJ1-2; the D gene remains uncertain. Here the sequenced sample was peripheral blood, taken on day 0 of AZD1222 vaccination. This TCR was sampled from an adult in good health. The CDR3 protein sequence reads: CASSQGGSRGYTF. The bases are TGTGCCAGCAGCCAAGGAGGGTCTCGGGGCTACACCTTC.